This TCR beta chain was recovered during a study of identical twins (dated by TCRdb to 2016 to 2017). Broadly, across the study: To test whether fetal clonotypes persist, this study deep-sequenced TCR alpha and beta repertoires from monozygotic twins, from unrelated adults of various ages, and from cord blood. To rule out contamination, replicate twin experiments were performed at different times with different library preparation protocols. Beyond this particular receptor, the publication reports: A weaker excess of twin sharing was found in beta out-of-frame sequences because the signal-to-noise ratio was lowered by fewer shared sequences. Invariant T cells such as MAIT and iNKT could partly confound zero-insertion analyses, although diverse VJ usage argued against such confounding for most clonotypes. Recombination models systematically underestimated out-of-frame TCR alpha sharing in monozygotic twins but agreed with sharing between unrelated individuals. Conclusions relied on cross-sectional statistical analysis, since the same donors could not be followed over many years. Compared with coincidental sharing between unrelated individuals, an excess of low generation-probability sequences was observed among out-of-frame TCR alpha sequences shared between twins. Abundant cord blood beta clonotypes had fewer insertions, young adult naive repertoires showed a similar but weaker trend, and memory repertoires showed no such trend.

Every donor was a healthy Caucasian. Three unrelated non-twin adults were additionally sequenced: a male aged 18 to 29, a male aged 50 to 60 and a female aged 50 to 60. Miltenyi CD45RO+ enrichment and human naive T-cell isolation kits were used to isolate memory (CD45RO+) and naive T cells from PBMC. V is shortened by 1 base, J by 0 bases, and the region joining them spans 8 bases. Reading the germline V gene gives CDR1 MDHEN and CDR2 SYDVKM. The CDR3, from cysteine to phenylalanine, totals 15 residues. Kept here is only the CDR3 DNA, which spans 45 bases and is read in frame from base 1. Receptor amplification or capture employed 5' RACE. TCRdb records Illumina HiSeq 2000 as the sequencer. Template switching introduced a universal primer binding site; the final cDNA contained a unique molecular identifier, enabling accurate counting of TCR cDNA molecules. First-strand cDNA for TCR alpha and beta chains was synthesized from specific primers in the conserved constant-segment region. To control for contamination, every cDNA library was double barcoded, receiving both a SMART-Mk sample barcode and Illumina barcodes. TruSeq adapter sequences along with Illumina sample barcodes were introduced in two successive PCR steps. The Illumina HiSeq platform was used with custom primers to sequence TCR alpha and beta cDNA libraries. The authors processed their data as follows. Raw reads were processed with MiGEC to extract unique molecular identifiers, and MiXCR was used to determine CDR3 positions. Recombination models were inferred per individual with the repgenHMM and IGoR tools using an EM algorithm. The analysis of shared clonotypes was done with the tcR package in R, with sharing normalized by the product of cloneset sizes. Out-of-frame nonproductive sequences were analyzed to study raw recombination free of thymic and clonal selection effects. Starting from the raw public reads, TCRdb applied fastp trimming at Q25, assembled clones with MiXCR and retained in-frame beta chains. Identical CDR3 proteins give one entry, which carries the most common genes and DNA. The V and J calls follow TCRdb's processing rather than the paper's. In this sample the table shows a few hundred thousand distinct CDR3 sequences, roughly 18% of which occur a single time. The ten largest clones add up to around 12% of the sample.

This clonotype was recorded a few times. The specificity of this receptor is unknown. Within one base of it there is no much larger clone, and no base qualities were kept. Input material: naive T cells sorted from blood. The sample's cell subset or site label is to be understood as: cells isolated with a human naive T-cell isolation kit. The clonotype originates from a man aged 50 to 60 in good health. Rearrangement joined TRBV28 to TRBJ2-3; the D gene is perhaps TRBD1, from 5 matching bases. The DNA reads as follows: TGTGCCAGCAGTTTATTAGGGGTTAGCACAGATACGCAGTATTTT. This sequence encodes CASSLLGVSTDTQYF.